This TCR beta chain was captured by sequencing in a study of T-cell memory formation after mild COVID-19. Overall study context: Across donors, TCR clusters were largely donor specific.

On this clonotype: Its antigen is still unknown.

Each CDR3 protein gets one entry after TCRdb re-called the 5' RACE reads with MiXCR. The sample yields about 560,000 distinct CDR3 sequences, about 20% seen once. The CDR3 is 16 amino acids. The germline V and J ends were trimmed by 5 bases and 4 bases, with 19 bases remaining between them. CDR1 SGHAT and CDR2 FQDESV come from the germline V gene (reference sequence). Broader study findings: Most CD4+ clones that shrank were in CM and EM, while CD8+ ones turned up in EMRA. In pre-infection memory, a portion of responding clones appeared, which suggested that cross-reactive memory joined. Unconfirmed was the SARS-CoV-2 specificity of second-wave clones that peaked on day 37.

V gene TRBV11-1 combines with J gene TRBJ2-3; possibly TRBD2 for D (7 bases). Sequences were obtained from PBMCs or a T cell subset sorted from them (not recorded which). This TCR was sampled from an adult woman who had mild COVID-19 (a few samples of this study predate the infection). Cell type and time point are not known. CDR3 loop: CASSPSEGGPADTQYF. The DNA for the CDR3 is TGTGCCAGCAGCCCTTCAGAGGGGGGGCCTGCAGATACGCAGTATTTT.